This TCR beta chain was retrieved from a study of T cell responses to AZD1222 COVID-19 vaccine. Study details: Second-dose timings of about 4 or about 12 weeks were pooled. Overall study findings and caveats: There were repertoire samples only from the period after the peak T cell response. The span of vaccine-associated CD4 TCRs extended across spike, with dominance at 160-218 and 743-854. Donors were mostly white British, more females; clonal diversity possibly underestimated.

Concerning this clone: What it recognizes is unknown. The junction departs from the called germline gene at one end, perhaps through a read error.

The CDR3 has 12 residues. CDR1 is LGHDT and CDR2 is YNNKEL in the germline V gene (reference sequence). Repertoires were generated with immunoSEQ multiplex PCR, while TCRdb's copy carries only in-frame clones and drops some. Among about 97,000 clones listed, 70% to 90% were seen once. This receptor was taken from an adult in good health. The specimen was peripheral blood, collected on day 0 of AZD1222 vaccination. The chain couples TRBV3-1 (or the pseudogene TRBV3-2) to TRBJ1-2; the match to TRBD1 covers 7 bases. DNA of the CDR3: TGTGCCAGCAGCCAGACCTCAGGGGGAGCCGACTTC. This translates into CASSQTSGGADF.